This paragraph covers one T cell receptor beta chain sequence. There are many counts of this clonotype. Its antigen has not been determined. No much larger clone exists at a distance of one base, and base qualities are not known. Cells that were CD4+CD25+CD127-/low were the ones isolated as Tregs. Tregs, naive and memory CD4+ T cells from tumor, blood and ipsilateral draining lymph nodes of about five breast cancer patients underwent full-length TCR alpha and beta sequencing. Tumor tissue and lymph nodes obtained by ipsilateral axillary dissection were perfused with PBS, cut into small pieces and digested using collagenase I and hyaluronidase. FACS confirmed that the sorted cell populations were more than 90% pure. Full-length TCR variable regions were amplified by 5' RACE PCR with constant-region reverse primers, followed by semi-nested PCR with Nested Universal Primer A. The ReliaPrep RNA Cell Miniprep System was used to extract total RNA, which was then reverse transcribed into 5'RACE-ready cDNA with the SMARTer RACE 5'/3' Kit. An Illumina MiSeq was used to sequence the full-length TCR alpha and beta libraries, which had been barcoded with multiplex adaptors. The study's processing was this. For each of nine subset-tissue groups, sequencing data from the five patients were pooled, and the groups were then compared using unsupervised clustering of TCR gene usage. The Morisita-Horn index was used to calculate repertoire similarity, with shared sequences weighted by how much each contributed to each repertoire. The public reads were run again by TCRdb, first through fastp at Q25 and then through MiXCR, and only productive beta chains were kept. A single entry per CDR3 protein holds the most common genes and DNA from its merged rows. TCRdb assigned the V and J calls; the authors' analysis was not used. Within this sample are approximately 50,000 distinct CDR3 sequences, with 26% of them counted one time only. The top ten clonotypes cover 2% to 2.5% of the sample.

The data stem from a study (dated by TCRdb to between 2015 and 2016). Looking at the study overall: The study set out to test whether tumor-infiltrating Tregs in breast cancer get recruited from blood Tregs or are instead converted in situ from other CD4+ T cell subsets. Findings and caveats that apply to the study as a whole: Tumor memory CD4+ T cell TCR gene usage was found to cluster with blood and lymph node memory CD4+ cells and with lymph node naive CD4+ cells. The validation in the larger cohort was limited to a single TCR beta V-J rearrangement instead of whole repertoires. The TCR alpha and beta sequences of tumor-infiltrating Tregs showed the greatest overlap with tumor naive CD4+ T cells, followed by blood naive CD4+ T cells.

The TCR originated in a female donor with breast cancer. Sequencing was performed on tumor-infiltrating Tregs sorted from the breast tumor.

Here the CDR3 is given as CASSQGAGKQETQYF. The nucleotide sequence is TGCGCCAGCAGCCAAGGAGCAGGGAAGCAAGAGACCCAGTACTTC. The chain employs TRBV4-3 and TRBJ2-5, and the D gene may be TRBD1, 5 bases matching. The CDR3 numbers 15 residues from cysteine through phenylalanine. The kept DNA is CDR3 alone, 45 bases in frame from the first base. V was cut back by 1 base and J by 2 bases, leaving a gap of 11 bases between them. The germline V gene specifies LGHNA as CDR1 and YSLEER as CDR2.